This TCR beta chain is drawn from a study of shared clonotypes between healthy human individuals. TCRdb's copy holds only in-frame clones and misses some; the assay was immunoSEQ multiplex PCR. This sample yields about 1 million clones, of which 75% to 85% are seen a single time; about 0.52% belongs to the top ten. CDR1 is MDHEN and CDR2 is SYDVKM in the germline V gene. The CDR3 spans 15 residues. Trimming removed 6 bases at V and 3 bases at J, with 16 bases between. The sequence derives from a man younger than 30 in good health. Some clones in this sample may be carry-over from other donors' samples. Sequencing input: memory CD4+ T cells from PBMCs. Specified subset: CD45RA-negative fraction. The chain couples TRBV28 to TRBJ2-3, with D perhaps being TRBD1 or TRBD2 (5 bases each). The CDR3 loop reads CASSERDGVTDTQYF. CDR3 in DNA: TGTGCCAGCAGCGAAAGGGACGGAGTGACAGATACGCAGTATTTT.